Listed below are T cell receptor beta chains from one sample, sequenced in a study of blood T cell repertoires in COVID-19. Clones were sequenced by immunoSEQ multiplex PCR, and TCRdb holds only the in-frame ones, with some missing. Here the sample spans about 300,000 clones, about 88% being singletons. The sequencing input was peripheral blood. These receptors all stem from a human donor with COVID-19, enrolled during active disease. The donor label of this sample is uncertain. Both conserved end residues are trimmed from each CDR3.

v_call: TRBV28; j_call: TRBJ1-2; cdr3_aa: SVPGPAGNYGYT
v_call: TRBV12-5; j_call: TRBJ2-1; cdr3_aa: ASGLITGTSDRRGSYNEQF
v_call: TRBV20-1; j_call: TRBJ1-2; cdr3_aa: SASPTRTGNYGYT
v_call: TRBV9; j_call: TRBJ2-6; cdr3_aa: ASSTSGAGANVLT
v_call: TRBV18; j_call: TRBJ2-7; cdr3_aa: ASSPRQGSLYEQY
v_call: TRBV10-3; j_call: TRBJ1-1; cdr3_aa: AISESGQAREAF
v_call: TRBV24-1; j_call: TRBJ2-5; cdr3_aa: ATSGQGVRETQY
v_call: TRBV30; j_call: TRBJ2-3; cdr3_aa: AWSVAGTSDTDTQY
v_call: TRBV7-3; j_call: TRBJ2-2; cdr3_aa: ASSIGTGGKLF
v_call: TRBV3-1/TRBV3-2; j_call: TRBJ1-1; cdr3_aa: ASSLTGTGEAF
v_call: TRBV10-3; j_call: TRBJ1-4; cdr3_aa: ATSRDWSEKLF
v_call: TRBV5-1; j_call: TRBJ2-1; cdr3_aa: ASSLGVEEF
v_call: TRBV7-2; j_call: TRBJ2-7; cdr3_aa: ASITDPASGRDEQY
v_call: TRBV5-6; j_call: TRBJ2-2; cdr3_aa: ASSLPLLRNTGELF
v_call: TRBV7-9; j_call: TRBJ1-5; cdr3_aa: ASSLGTGLNQPQH
v_call: TRBV7-7; j_call: TRBJ2-5; cdr3_aa: ASSRDSQETQY
v_call: TRBV29-1; j_call: TRBJ1-2; cdr3_aa: SVPGTGDSGYT
v_call: TRBV6-5; j_call: TRBJ1-1; cdr3_aa: ASRFLGGNTEAF
v_call: TRBV12-3/TRBV12-4; j_call: TRBJ2-7; cdr3_aa: ASSPESYEQY
v_call: TRBV5-1; j_call: TRBJ2-7; cdr3_aa: ASSLSSGGLVYEQY
v_call: TRBV4-3; j_call: TRBJ1-2; cdr3_aa: ASSQEVTGSNYGYT
v_call: TRBV30; j_call: TRBJ2-7; cdr3_aa: AWSGWTPGGSSYEQY
v_call: TRBV6-5; j_call: TRBJ1-2; cdr3_aa: ASRDRIYGYT
v_call: TRBV19; j_call: TRBJ2-5; cdr3_aa: ASSTGQGYGTQY
v_call: TRBV2; j_call: TRBJ2-6; cdr3_aa: ASSTTYDRAGANVLT
v_call: TRBV6-6; j_call: TRBJ1-3; cdr3_aa: ASLGEFTGNTIY
v_call: TRBV6-5; j_call: TRBJ1-4; cdr3_aa: ASSYSGLRNEKLF
v_call: TRBV7-2; j_call: TRBJ2-1; cdr3_aa: ASSLVGWASGIYNEQF
v_call: TRBV2; j_call: TRBJ1-2; cdr3_aa: ASRLGHNYYGYT
v_call: TRBV14; j_call: TRBJ1-4; cdr3_aa: ASSQDFPNEKLF
v_call: TRBV6-5; j_call: TRBJ2-7; cdr3_aa: ASSRTGLYEQY
v_call: TRBV7-2; j_call: TRBJ2-5; cdr3_aa: ASSLWVQLALGRGETQY
v_call: TRBV28; j_call: TRBJ1-5; cdr3_aa: ASSPVGRAYQPQH
v_call: TRBV12-5; j_call: TRBJ2-7; cdr3_aa: ASGLPSSGYEQY
v_call: TRBV25-1; j_call: TRBJ2-5; cdr3_aa: ASSADSVAQETQY
v_call: TRBV28; j_call: TRBJ1-1; cdr3_aa: ASKPGRVEAF
v_call: TRBV29-1; j_call: TRBJ1-1; cdr3_aa: SVQGAQGTEAF
v_call: TRBV7-2; j_call: TRBJ1-1; cdr3_aa: ASSLGGEGRRSTEAF
v_call: TRBV14; j_call: TRBJ2-7; cdr3_aa: ASSLGGQGANEQY
v_call: TRBV7-2; j_call: TRBJ2-3; cdr3_aa: ASSSPSTRRADTQY
v_call: TRBV7-2; j_call: TRBJ2-7; cdr3_aa: ASSHAGAGNYEQY
v_call: TRBV7-2; j_call: TRBJ2-1; cdr3_aa: ASSHSFGSSNEQF